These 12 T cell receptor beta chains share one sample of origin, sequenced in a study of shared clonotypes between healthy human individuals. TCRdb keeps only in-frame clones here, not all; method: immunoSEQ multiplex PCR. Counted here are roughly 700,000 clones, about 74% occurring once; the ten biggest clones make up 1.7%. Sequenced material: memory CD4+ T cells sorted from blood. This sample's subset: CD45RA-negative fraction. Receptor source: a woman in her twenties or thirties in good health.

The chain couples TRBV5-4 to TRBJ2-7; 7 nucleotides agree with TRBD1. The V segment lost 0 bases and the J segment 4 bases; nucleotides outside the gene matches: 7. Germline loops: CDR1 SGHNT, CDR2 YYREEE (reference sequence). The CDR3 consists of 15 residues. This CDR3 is CASSLGGTEKYEQYF. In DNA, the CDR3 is TGTGCCAGCAGCTTGGGGGGGACAGAGAAGTACGAGCAGTACTTC.

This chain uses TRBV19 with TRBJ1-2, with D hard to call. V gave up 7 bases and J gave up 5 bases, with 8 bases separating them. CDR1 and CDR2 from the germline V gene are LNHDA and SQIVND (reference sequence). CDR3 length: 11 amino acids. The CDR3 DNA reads TGTGCCAGTAAAAGCCTATATGGCTACACCTTC. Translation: CASKSLYGYTF.

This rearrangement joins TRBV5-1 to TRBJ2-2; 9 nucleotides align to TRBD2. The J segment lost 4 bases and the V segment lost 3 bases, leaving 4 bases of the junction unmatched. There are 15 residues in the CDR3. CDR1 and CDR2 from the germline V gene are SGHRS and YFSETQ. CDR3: CASSYSSGTTGELFF. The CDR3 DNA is TGCGCCAGCAGCTACTCTAGCGGGACCACCGGGGAGCTGTTTTTT.

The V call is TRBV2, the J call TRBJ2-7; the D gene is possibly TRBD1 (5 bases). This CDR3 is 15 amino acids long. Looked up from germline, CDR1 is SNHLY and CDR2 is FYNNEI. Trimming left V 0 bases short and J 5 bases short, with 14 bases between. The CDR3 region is CASSEARVRSNEQYF. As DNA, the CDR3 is TGTGCCAGCAGTGAAGCCAGGGTCAGAAGTAACGAGCAGTACTTC. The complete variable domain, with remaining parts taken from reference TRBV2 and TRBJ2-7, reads EPEVTQTPSHQVTQMGQEVILRCVPISNHLYFYWYRQILGQKVEFLVSFYNNEISEKSEIFDDQFSVERPDGSNFTLKIRSTKLEDSAMYFCASSEARVRSNEQYFGPGTRLTVT.

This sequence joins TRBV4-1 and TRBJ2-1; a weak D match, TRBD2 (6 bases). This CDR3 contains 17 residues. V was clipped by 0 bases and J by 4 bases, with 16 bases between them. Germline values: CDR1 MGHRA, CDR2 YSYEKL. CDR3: CASSQDLGGGAYNEQFF. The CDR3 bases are TGCGCCAGCAGCCAAGATTTGGGGGGAGGCGCTTACAATGAGCAGTTCTTC.

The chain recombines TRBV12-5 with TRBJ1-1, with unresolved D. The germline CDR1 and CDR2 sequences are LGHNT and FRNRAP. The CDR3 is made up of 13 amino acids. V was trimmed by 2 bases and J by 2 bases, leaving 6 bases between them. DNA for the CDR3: TGTGCTAGTGGTTTGACCGGAAACACTGAAGCTTTCTTT. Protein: CASGLTGNTEAFF.

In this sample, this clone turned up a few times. CDR3 DNA sequence: TGTGCCAGCAGCTTTCAGTTAAGGGGCACCGGGGAGCTGTTTTTT. Amino acids: CASSFQLRGTGELFF. The chain joins TRBV5-8 to TRBJ2-2, with D possibly matching TRBD1 (5 bases). The CDR3 covers 15 residues. Trimming took off 2 bases at V and 4 bases at J, with 12 bases between the two ends. The V gene's germline CDR1 is SGHTS and CDR2 YDEGEE.

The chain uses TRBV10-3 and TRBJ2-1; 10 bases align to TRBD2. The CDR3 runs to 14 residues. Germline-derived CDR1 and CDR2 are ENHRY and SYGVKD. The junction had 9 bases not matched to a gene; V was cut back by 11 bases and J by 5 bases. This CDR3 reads CALKGLAGDNEQFF. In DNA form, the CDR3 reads TGTGCCCTCAAGGGGCTAGCGGGGGACAATGAGCAGTTCTTC.

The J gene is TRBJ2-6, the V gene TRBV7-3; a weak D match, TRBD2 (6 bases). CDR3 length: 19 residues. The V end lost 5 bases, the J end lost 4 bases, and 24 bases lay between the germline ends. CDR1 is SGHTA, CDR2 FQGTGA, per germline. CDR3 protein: CASSLRDLIILSGANVLTF. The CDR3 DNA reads TGTGCCAGCAGCCTCCGGGACTTGATCATTTTATCCGGGGCCAACGTCCTGACTTTC.

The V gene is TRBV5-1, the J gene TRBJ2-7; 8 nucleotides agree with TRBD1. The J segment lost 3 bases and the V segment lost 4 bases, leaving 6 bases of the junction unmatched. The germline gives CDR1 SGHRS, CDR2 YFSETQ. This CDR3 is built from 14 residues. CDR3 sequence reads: CASSTSGQGYEQYF. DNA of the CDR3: TGCGCCAGCAGCACCTCCGGACAGGGCTACGAGCAGTACTTC.

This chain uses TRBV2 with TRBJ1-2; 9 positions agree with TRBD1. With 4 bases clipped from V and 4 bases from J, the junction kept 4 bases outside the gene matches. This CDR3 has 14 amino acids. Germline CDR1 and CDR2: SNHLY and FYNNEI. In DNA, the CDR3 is TGTGCCAGCAGTGGGACAGGGGCTGGCTATGGCTACACCTTC. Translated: CASSGTGAGYGYTF.

CDR3 in DNA: TGTGCCAGCAGCTACGGACAGGGGGCGCCGACCAACGAGCAGTACTTC. Translating it yields CASSYGQGAPTNEQYF. The chain carries TRBV7-2 and TRBJ2-7; 11 bases match TRBD1. Germline V gene lookup returns CDR1 SGHTA and CDR2 FQGNSA. There are 16 residues in the CDR3. After removal of 4 bases from V and 5 bases from J, the junction contained 10 bases not matched to a gene.